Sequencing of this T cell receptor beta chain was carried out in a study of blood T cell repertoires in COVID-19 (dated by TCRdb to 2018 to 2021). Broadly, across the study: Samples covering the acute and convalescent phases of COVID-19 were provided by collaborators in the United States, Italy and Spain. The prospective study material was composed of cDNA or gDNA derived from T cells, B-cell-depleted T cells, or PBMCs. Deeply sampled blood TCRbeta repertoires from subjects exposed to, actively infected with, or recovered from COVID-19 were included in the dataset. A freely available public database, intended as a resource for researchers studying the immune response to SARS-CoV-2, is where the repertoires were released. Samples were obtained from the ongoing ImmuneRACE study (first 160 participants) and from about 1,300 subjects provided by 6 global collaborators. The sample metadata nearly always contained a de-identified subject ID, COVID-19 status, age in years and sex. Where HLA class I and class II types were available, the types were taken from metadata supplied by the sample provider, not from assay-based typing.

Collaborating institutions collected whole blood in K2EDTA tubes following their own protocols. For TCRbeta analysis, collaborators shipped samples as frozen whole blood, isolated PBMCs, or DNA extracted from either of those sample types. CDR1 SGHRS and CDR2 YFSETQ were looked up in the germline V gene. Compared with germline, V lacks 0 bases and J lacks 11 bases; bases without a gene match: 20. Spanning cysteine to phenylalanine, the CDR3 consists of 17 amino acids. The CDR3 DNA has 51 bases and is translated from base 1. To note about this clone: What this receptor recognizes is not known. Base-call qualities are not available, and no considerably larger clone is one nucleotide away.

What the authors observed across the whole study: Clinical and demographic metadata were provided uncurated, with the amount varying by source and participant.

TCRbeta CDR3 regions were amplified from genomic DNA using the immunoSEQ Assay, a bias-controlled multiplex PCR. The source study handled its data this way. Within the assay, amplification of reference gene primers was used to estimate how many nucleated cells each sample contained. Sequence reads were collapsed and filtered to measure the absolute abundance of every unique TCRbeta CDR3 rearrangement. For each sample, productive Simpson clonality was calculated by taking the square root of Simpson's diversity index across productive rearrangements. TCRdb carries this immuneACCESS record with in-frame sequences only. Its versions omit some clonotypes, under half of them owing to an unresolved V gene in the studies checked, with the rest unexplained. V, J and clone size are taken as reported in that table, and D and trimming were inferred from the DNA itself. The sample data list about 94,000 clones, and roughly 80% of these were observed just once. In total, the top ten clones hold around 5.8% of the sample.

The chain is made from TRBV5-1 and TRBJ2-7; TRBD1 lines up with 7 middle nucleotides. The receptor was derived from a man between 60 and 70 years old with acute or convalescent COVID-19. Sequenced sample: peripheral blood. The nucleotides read TGCGCCAGCAGCTTGGTACCCGCCGGGACAGACCTACGAGTGGAGTACTTC. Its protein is CASSLVPAGTDLRVEYF. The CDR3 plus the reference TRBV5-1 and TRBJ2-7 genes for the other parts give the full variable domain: KAGVTQTPRYLIKTRGQQVTLSCSPISGHRSVSWYQQTPGQGLQFLFEYFSETQRNKGNFPGRFSGRQFSNSRSEMNVSTLELGDSALYLCASSLVPAGTDLRVEYFGPGTRLTVT.